A single sample gave rise to the 17 T cell receptor beta chains below, sequenced in a study of cytomegalovirus exposure and HLA in healthy donors. PCR primers comprised 60 Vbeta and 13 Jbeta primers. The table came from immunoSEQ multiplex PCR; TCRdb's copy has only in-frame clones and leaves some out. Among about 120,000 clones listed, approximately 80% were seen once. The sequenced sample was PBMCs. These receptor sequences come from a male donor in good health and CMV-seropositive.

This chain uses TRBV27 with TRBJ2-7; the D gene is possibly TRBD2 (5 bases). CDR3 length: 13 residues. Germline-derived CDR1 and CDR2 are MNHEY and SMNVEV (reference sequence). With 5 bases removed from V and 5 bases from J, the gap between germline ends came to 13 bases. Here the CDR3 DNA reads TGTGCCAGCAGTACTAGGGTATCCCACGAGCAGTACTTC. As protein: CASSTRVSHEQYF.

This clone was seen a few times. The V gene is TRBV7-2, the J gene TRBJ1-1; D might be TRBD1 (5 bases). The V end lost 3 bases, the J end lost 0 bases, and 8 bases lay between the germline ends. The V gene's germline CDR1 is SGHTA and CDR2 FQGNSA. This CDR3 region has 14 residues. This chain's CDR3 is CASSFTGMNTEAFF. The DNA of the CDR3 is TGTGCCAGCAGCTTTACAGGTATGAACACTGAAGCTTTCTTT.

The chain recombines TRBV28 with TRBJ2-7; 7 bases line up with TRBD2. After removal of 10 bases from V and 2 bases from J, the junction contained 8 bases not matched to a gene. The V gene's germline CDR1 is MDHEN and CDR2 SYDVKM. The CDR3 sequence is 13 residues long. The CDR3 nucleotides read TGTGCCACCATCGGCGGGAGCCCCTACGAGCAGTACTTC. It yields the protein CATIGGSPYEQYF.

In its sample, this clone was seen once. This chain uses TRBV4-3 with TRBJ2-7; 9 nucleotides align to TRBD2. This CDR3 has 19 amino acids. CDR1 LGHNA and CDR2 YSLEER come from the germline V gene. V lost 0 bases to trimming and J lost 0 bases; unmatched junction nucleotides: 12. The DNA of the CDR3 is TGCGCCAGCAGCCAAGATAGCCGGCGAGCGGGAGGCCACTCCTACGAGCAGTACTTC. Its translation: CASSQDSRRAGGHSYEQYF.

The J gene is TRBJ2-7, the V gene TRBV14, with D maybe TRBD1 (5 bases). Germline V lookup: CDR1 SGHDN, CDR2 FVKESK. Trimming pared 6 bases from V and 1 base from J, leaving 10 bases between. This CDR3 has 13 amino acids. The CDR3 spells CASRRQQSYEQYF. The CDR3, as DNA: TGTGCCAGCAGACGACAGCAGTCCTACGAGCAGTACTTC. Combining the CDR3 with reference TRBV14 and TRBJ2-7 gives the whole variable domain EAGVTQFPSHSVIEKGQTVTLRCDPISGHDNLYWYRRVMGKEIKFLLHFVKESKQDESGMPNNRFLAERTGGTYSTLKVQPAELEDSGVYFCASRRQQSYEQYFGPGTRLTVT.

By share of the sample, this clone is large. V gene TRBV19 combines with J gene TRBJ2-7, with D unclear. CDR1 and CDR2 from the germline V gene are LNHDA and SQIVND (reference sequence). The CDR3 has 11 residues. With 5 bases removed from V and 3 bases from J, the gap between germline ends came to 5 bases. Here the CDR3 reads CASSFGYEQYF. The CDR3 DNA is TGTGCCAGTAGTTTCGGCTACGAGCAGTACTTC.

CDR3 residues: CASSQAQGDYEQYF. The CDR3 DNA sequence: TGCGCCAGCAGCCAAGCACAGGGAGACTACGAGCAGTACTTC. This chain uses TRBV4-3 with TRBJ2-7; TRBD1 might be the D (6 bases). Germline CDR1 reads LGHNA; CDR2 reads YSLEER. V was pared by 1 base and J by 3 bases, with 10 bases between. There are 14 residues in the CDR3.

This chain connects TRBV27 to TRBJ2-7; possibly TRBD2 for D (7 bases). Trimming cost V 8 bases and J 1 base, with 15 bases left between them. Germline CDR1 reads MNHEY; CDR2 reads SMNVEV (reference sequence). This CDR3 region has 14 residues. The CDR3 DNA follows: TGTGCCAGCCGCCTCGGGGGGCAATCCTACGAGCAGTACTTC. It specifies CASRLGGQSYEQYF.

CDR3 sequence reads: CASSGTSGRQDTQYF. For the CDR3, the DNA is TGTGCCAGTAGTGGGACTAGCGGGAGGCAAGATACGCAGTATTTT. The J gene is TRBJ2-3, the V gene TRBV19; the match to TRBD2 covers 15 bases. V gave up 5 bases and J gave up 5 bases; unmatched junction bases: 2. The CDR3 is 15 residues long. Germline CDR1 LNHDA, CDR2 SQIVND (reference sequence).

V usage is TRBV28 and J usage is TRBJ1-6; TRBD1 is a possible D gene (5 bases). Trimming left V 6 bases short and J 10 bases short, with 13 bases between. The CDR3 spans 13 residues. Per germline, CDR1 MDHEN and CDR2 SYDVKM. The CDR3 region is CASSQGGGSPLHF. The CDR3 coding sequence is TGTGCCAGCAGCCAGGGCGGCGGCTCACCCCTCCACTTT.

V is TRBV15 and J is TRBJ2-1; 12 bases agree with TRBD2. V lost 1 base and J lost 5; bases outside the gene matches: 6. Germline values: CDR1 LNHNV, CDR2 YYDKDF (reference sequence). There are 17 residues in the CDR3. The CDR3 is CATSRGLAGDRDNEQFF. The CDR3 bases are TGTGCCACCAGCAGAGGACTAGCGGGAGATCGAGACAATGAGCAGTTCTTC.

The chain employs TRBV27 and TRBJ1-2; 7 positions match TRBD1. The CDR3 covers 14 residues. Germline V gene lookup returns CDR1 MNHEY and CDR2 SMNVEV (reference sequence). V lost 3 bases and J lost 4; bases outside the gene matches: 5. Written as DNA, the CDR3 is TGTGCCAGCAGTTTCGACAGGGCGGGCTATGGCTACACCTTC. Protein: CASSFDRAGYGYTF.

The rearrangement uses TRBV2 and TRBJ1-4; a weak D match, TRBD1 (5 bases). Germline V gene sequence: CDR1 SNHLY, CDR2 FYNNEI. The CDR3 runs to 14 residues. The ends were cut back, 8 bases at V and 4 bases at J, with 14 bases in the middle. The CDR3 is CASLLGHINEKLFF. As DNA, the CDR3 is TGTGCCAGCTTACTCGGACATATTAATGAAAAACTGTTTTTT.

The chain uses TRBV9 and TRBJ2-5, with TRBD2 matching over 9 bases. V was pared by 4 bases and J by 4 bases, with 5 bases of the junction left unmatched. The germline V gene has CDR1 SGDLS and CDR2 YYNGEE. CDR3 size: 14 residues. DNA for the CDR3: TGTGCCAGCAGCTTGCGGGAGGGAGCAGAGACCCAGTACTTC. Amino acids: CASSLREGAETQYF.

The chain uses TRBV13 and TRBJ2-5; the D is unclear. Trimming pared 4 bases from V and 5 bases from J, leaving 14 bases between. There are 14 residues in the CDR3. Per the germline V gene, CDR1 is PRHDT and CDR2 is FYEKMQ (reference sequence). The CDR3 DNA reads TGTGCCAGCAGCTCCCTAGGTGAGGAGGAGACCCAGTACTTC. Translation gives CASSSLGEEETQYF.

The chain joins TRBV19 to TRBJ1-1; no reliable D call. The V gene lost 3 bases and the J gene lost 3 bases, with 8 bases spanning the gap. The germline gives CDR1 LNHDA, CDR2 SQIVND (reference sequence). This CDR3 is 13 amino acids long. CDR3: CASSMAVYTEAFF. Here the CDR3 DNA reads TGTGCCAGTAGTATGGCTGTCTACACTGAAGCTTTCTTT.

The chain combines TRBV23-1 with TRBJ1-1; TRBD1 might be the D (6 bases). TRBV23-1 is an ORF for which the function is uncertain. With 4 bases removed from V and 5 bases from J, the gap between germline ends came to 23 bases. This CDR3 is built from 17 residues. The CDR3 DNA reads TGCGCCAGCAGTCGACAAGCATCGGGGGGGCGAGGGACTGAAGCTTTCTTT. It codes for CASSRQASGGRGTEAFF.